The 3 T cell receptor beta chains reported below all come from one sample, sequenced in a study of cytomegalovirus exposure and HLA in healthy donors. The PCR was carried out with 60 Vbeta primers and 13 Jbeta primers. Sequencing used immunoSEQ multiplex PCR; TCRdb keeps in-frame clones, though not all of them. Of 180,000 or so clones in the sample, about four fifths were seen once. Sequenced sample: PBMCs. Receptors were obtained from a male donor in good health and CMV-seronegative.

V and J are TRBV13 and TRBJ2-6; D might be TRBD2 (6 bases). The germline CDR1 and CDR2 sequences are PRHDT and FYEKMQ (reference sequence). V lost 5 bases and J lost 0, with 14 bases in between. There are 17 residues in the CDR3. The CDR3 protein is CASSPAGINSGANVLTF. The CDR3, as DNA: TGTGCCAGCAGCCCCGCGGGGATCAACTCTGGGGCCAACGTCCTGACTTTC.

The CDR3 region has the DNA TGTGCCAGCAGTAACCCAACAGGGGGCTGGGCTTTCTTT. Protein: CASSNPTGGWAFF. The chain has TRBV5-5 and TRBJ1-1, with TRBD1 matching 9 bases. Germline lookup yields CDR1 SGHKS and CDR2 YYEKEE (reference sequence). The length of the CDR3 is 13 residues. The junction had 10 bases not matched to a gene; V was cut back by 5 bases and J by 11 bases.

The chain links TRBV10-1 to TRBJ2-3; TRBD2 agrees at 7 bases. The length of the CDR3 is 16 residues. V lost 5 bases to trimming and J lost 2 bases; unmatched junction nucleotides: 10. The germline V gene has CDR1 WNHNN and CDR2 SYGVQD (reference sequence). This CDR3 is CASSLGLAAITDTQYF. CDR3 in DNA: TGCGCCAGCAGTCTGGGGCTAGCGGCGATCACAGATACGCAGTATTTT.